This T cell receptor (beta chain) was captured by sequencing in a study of T-cell memory formation after mild COVID-19. Study results and limitations: Later expanders leaned CD4+, whereas day 15 to 85 contracting clones were balanced CD4/CD8. Mainly CM and EM harbored the contracting CD4+ clones; mainly EMRA harbored the CD8+ ones. The appearance of some responding clones in pre-infection memory suggested that cross-reactive memory joined.

A few counts support this clonotype. Its antigen is undetermined. TCRalpha and TCRbeta libraries used 5'RACE with constant-segment primers and UMIs. TCRdb processed the 5' RACE reads anew with MiXCR; each CDR3 protein has one entry. The table has 250,000 to 300,000 distinct CDR3 sequences, roughly 15% seen once. This receptor was obtained from a man between 18 and 29 years old who had mild COVID-19 (a few samples of this study predate the infection). Cell type and time point are not known. Material for sequencing was PBMCs or a T cell subset sorted from them (not recorded which).

The CDR3 protein is CSVEDRNEQFF. The CDR3 nucleotides read TGCAGCGTTGAAGATCGAAATGAGCAGTTCTTC. The chain is built from TRBV29-1 and TRBJ2-1; no reliable D call. The length of the CDR3 is 11 residues. V gave up 0 bases and J gave up 7 bases, with 4 bases separating them. The germline V gene encodes CDR1 SQVTM and CDR2 ANQGSEA.